This T cell receptor (beta chain) was profiled in a study of cytotoxic CD8 clonotypes in ibrutinib-treated CLL. Study information: Of the patients, over ten were relapsed/refractory, 15 treatment-naive and some 17 IGHV unmutated.

Data came from immunoSEQ multiplex PCR; TCRdb stores just in-frame clones and leaves some out. Of thousands of clones in the sample, over 60% were seen once. The study's findings and limits: Clonality (at baseline) was higher than in age-matched healthy donors and tracked circulating CD8+ T-cell counts. The clonality rise at ibrutinib response reflected private clonotype expansion.

Comments on this clone: Antigen unknown.

Germline-derived CDR1 and CDR2 are LNHDA and SQIVND (reference sequence). The length of the CDR3 is 13 residues. V dropped 10 bases and J dropped 3 bases, with 13 bases sitting between them. PBMCs were cryopreserved, and roughly 1.9 micrograms of genomic DNA from them went into TCR beta libraries. This TCR was sampled from a human donor with chronic lymphocytic leukemia. The starting material was PBMCs, obtained before ibrutinib treatment. This chain connects TRBV19 to TRBJ1-5; D is unresolved. The CDR3 coding sequence is TGTGCCACCACCGGAGGGTACAATCAGCCCCAGCATTTT. It encodes CATTGGYNQPQHF.